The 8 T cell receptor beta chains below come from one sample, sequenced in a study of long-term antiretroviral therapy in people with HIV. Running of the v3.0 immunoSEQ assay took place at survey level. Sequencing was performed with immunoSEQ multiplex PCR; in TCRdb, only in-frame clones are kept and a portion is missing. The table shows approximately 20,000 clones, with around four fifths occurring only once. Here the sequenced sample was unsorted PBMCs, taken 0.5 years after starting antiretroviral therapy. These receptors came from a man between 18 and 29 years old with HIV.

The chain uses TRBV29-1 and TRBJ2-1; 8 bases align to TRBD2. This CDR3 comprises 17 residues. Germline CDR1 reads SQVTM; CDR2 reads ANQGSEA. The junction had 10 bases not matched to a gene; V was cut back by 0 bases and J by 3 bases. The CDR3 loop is CSVEDREAGVRYNEQFF. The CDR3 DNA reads TGCAGCGTTGAAGATAGAGAAGCGGGGGTCCGCTACAATGAGCAGTTCTTC.

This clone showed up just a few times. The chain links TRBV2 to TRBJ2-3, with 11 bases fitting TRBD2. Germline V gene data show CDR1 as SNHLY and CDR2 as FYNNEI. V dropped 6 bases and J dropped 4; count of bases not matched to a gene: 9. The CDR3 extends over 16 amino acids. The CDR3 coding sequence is TGTGCCAGCAGAGCAACTAGCGGGAGTCTTGCAGATACGCAGTATTTT. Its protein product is CASRATSGSLADTQYF. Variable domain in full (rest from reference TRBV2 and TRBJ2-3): EPEVTQTPSHQVTQMGQEVILRCVPISNHLYFYWYRQILGQKVEFLVSFYNNEISEKSEIFDDQFSVERPDGSNFTLKIRSTKLEDSAMYFCASRATSGSLADTQYFGPGTRLTVL.

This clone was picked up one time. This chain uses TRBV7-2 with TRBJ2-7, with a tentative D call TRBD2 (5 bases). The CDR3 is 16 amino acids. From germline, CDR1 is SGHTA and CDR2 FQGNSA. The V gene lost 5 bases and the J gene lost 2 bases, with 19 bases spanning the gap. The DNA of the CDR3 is TGTGCCAGCAGCCGTGAGTCCCGAGGGAGAGCCTACGAGCAGTACTTC. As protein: CASSRESRGRAYEQYF.

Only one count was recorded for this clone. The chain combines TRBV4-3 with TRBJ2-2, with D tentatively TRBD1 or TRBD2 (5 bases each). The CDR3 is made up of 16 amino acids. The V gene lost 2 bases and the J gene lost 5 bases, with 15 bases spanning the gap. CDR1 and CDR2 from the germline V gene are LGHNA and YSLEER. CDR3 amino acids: CASSQSIGATTGELFF. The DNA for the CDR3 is TGCGCCAGCAGCCAATCGATCGGGGCTACAACCGGGGAGCTGTTTTTT.

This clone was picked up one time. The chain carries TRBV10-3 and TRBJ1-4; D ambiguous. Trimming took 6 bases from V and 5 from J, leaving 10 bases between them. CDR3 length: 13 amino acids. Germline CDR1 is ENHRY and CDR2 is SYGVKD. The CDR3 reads CAIRQSLNEKLFF. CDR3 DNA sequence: TGTGCCATCAGACAGAGTTTAAATGAAAAACTGTTTTTT.

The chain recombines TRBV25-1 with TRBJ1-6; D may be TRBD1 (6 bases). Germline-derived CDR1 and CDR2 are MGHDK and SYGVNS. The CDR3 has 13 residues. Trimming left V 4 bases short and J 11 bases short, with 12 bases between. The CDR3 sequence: CASSGGGLTPLHF. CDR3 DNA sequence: TGTGCCAGCAGTGGAGGGGGGCTTACACCCCTCCACTTT.

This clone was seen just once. CDR3 loop: CASSLSRFLAREQYF. In nucleotides, the CDR3 is TGTGCCAGCAGTTTATCTCGGTTTCTAGCGAGGGAGCAGTACTTC. The chain recombines TRBV27 with TRBJ2-7; TRBD2 might be the D (6 bases). V shed 0 bases and J shed 7 bases, with 16 bases lying between them. The germline gives CDR1 MNHEY, CDR2 SMNVEV (reference sequence). This CDR3 has 15 residues.

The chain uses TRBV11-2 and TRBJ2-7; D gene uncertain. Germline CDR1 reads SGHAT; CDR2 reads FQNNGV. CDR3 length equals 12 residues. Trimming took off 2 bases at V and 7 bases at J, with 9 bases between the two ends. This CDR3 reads CASSLNAGEQYF. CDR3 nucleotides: TGTGCCAGCAGCTTAAACGCCGGGGAGCAGTACTTC.